The entry below describes one T cell receptor (beta chain). These data originate in a study of cytomegalovirus exposure and HLA in healthy donors. PCR used 60 Vbeta primers and 13 Jbeta primers. The protocol was immunoSEQ multiplex PCR, while the TCRdb copy is restricted to in-frame clones and leaves out a portion. The sample yields around 190,000 clones, about 9% seen once. Trimming removed 6 bases from V and 1 base from J; junction bases left unmatched: 5. The CDR3 spans 15 residues. Germline CDR1 reads SGHTA; CDR2 reads FQGTGA. The rearrangement joins TRBV7-3 to TRBJ2-1, with TRBD2 matching 8 bases. Source material: PBMCs. This TCR was recovered from a woman aged 25 to 45 in good health and CMV-seropositive. Here the CDR3 reads CASRLAGPSYNEQFF. DNA of the CDR3: TGTGCCAGCAGATTAGCGGGACCTTCCTACAATGAGCAGTTCTTC.